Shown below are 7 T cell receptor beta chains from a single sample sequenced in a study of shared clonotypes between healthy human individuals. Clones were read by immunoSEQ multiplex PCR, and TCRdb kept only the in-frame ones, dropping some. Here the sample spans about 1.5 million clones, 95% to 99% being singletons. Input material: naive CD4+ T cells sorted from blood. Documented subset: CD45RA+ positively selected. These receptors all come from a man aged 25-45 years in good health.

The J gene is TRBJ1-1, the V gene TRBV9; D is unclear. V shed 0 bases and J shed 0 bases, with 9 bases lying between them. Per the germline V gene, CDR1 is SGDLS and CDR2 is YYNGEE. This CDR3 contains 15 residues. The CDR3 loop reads CASSVEMEMNTEAFF. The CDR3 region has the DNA TGTGCCAGCAGCGTAGAAATGGAAATGAACACTGAAGCTTTCTTT. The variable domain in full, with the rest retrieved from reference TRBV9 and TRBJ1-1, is DSGVTQTPKHLITATGQRVTLRCSPRSGDLSVYWYQQSLDQGLQFLIQYYNGEERAKGNILERFSAQQFPDLHSELNLSSLELGDSALYFCASSVEMEMNTEAFFGQGTRLTVV.

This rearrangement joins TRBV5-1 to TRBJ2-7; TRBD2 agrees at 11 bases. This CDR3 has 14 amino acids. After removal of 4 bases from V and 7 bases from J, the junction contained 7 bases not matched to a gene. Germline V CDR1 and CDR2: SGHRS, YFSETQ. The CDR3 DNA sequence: TGCGCCAGCAGCATTAGCGGGAGGGCCGAAGAGCAGTACTTC. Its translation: CASSISGRAEEQYF.

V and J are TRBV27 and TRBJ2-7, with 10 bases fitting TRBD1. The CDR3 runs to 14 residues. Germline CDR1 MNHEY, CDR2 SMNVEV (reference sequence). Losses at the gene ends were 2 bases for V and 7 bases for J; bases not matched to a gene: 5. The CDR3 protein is CASSLHRDRGEQYF. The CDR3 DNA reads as TGTGCCAGCAGTTTACACCGGGACAGGGGAGAGCAGTACTTC.

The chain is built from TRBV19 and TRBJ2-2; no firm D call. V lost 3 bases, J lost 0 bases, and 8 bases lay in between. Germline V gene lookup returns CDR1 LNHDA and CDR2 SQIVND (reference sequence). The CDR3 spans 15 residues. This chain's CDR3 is CASSINGANTGELFF. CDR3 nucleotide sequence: TGTGCCAGTAGTATCAACGGAGCGAACACCGGGGAGCTGTTTTTT.

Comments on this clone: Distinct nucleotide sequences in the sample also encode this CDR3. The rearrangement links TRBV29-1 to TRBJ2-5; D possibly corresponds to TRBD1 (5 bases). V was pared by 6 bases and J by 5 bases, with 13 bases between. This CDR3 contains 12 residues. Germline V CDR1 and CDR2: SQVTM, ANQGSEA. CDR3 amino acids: CSVGQGSETQYF. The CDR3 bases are TGCAGCGTGGGGCAGGGATCGGAGACCCAGTACTTC. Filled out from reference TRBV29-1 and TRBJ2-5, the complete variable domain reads SAVISQKPSRDICQRGTSLTIQCQVDSQVTMMFWYRQQPGQSLTLIATANQGSEATYESGFVIDKFPISRPNLTFSTLTVSNMSPEDSSIYLCSVGQGSETQYFGPGTRLLVL.

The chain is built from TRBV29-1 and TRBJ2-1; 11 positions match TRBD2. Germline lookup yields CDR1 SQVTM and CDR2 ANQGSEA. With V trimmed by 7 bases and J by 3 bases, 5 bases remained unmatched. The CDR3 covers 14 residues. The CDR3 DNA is TGCAGCGCCCGACTAGCGGGACTCTACAATGAGCAGTTCTTC. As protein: CSARLAGLYNEQFF.

The CDR3 coding sequence is TGCGCCACCACCCCCACAGACAGGGTTTACGAGCAGTACTTC. As protein: CATTPTDRVYEQYF. The chain has TRBV10-2 and TRBJ2-7, with 7 bases aligning to TRBD1. Germline trimming cut 10 bases from V and 4 bases from J; bases unmatched to any gene: 13. Germline V gene sequence: CDR1 WSHSY, CDR2 SAAADI. This CDR3 is 14 amino acids long.